Each of the 16 T cell receptor beta chains below was sequenced from the same sample in a study of blood T cell repertoires in COVID-19. TCRdb's table, derived via immunoSEQ multiplex PCR, lists solely in-frame clones and lacks some. Of some 140,000 clones listed, roughly 89% are singletons. The specimen sequenced was peripheral blood. These receptors came from a middle-aged man with acute or convalescent COVID-19.

V is TRBV27 and J is TRBJ2-7, with D perhaps matching TRBD1 (6 bases). Trimming stripped 0 bases from V and 1 base from J, with 13 bases between. The CDR3 runs to 16 residues. Germline V gene lookup returns CDR1 MNHEY and CDR2 SMNVEV (reference sequence). CDR3 nucleotides: TGTGCCAGCAGTTTATCGAGGACAGCCTCATCCTACGAGCAGTACTTC. Translation: CASSLSRTASSYEQYF.

The CDR3 here is CASSLVSGGTNTGELFF. In DNA form, the CDR3 reads TGTGCCAGCAGCTTAGTAAGCGGCGGAACGAACACCGGGGAGCTGTTTTTT. This chain joins TRBV7-2 and TRBJ2-2, with D perhaps TRBD2 (5 bases). Per the germline V gene, CDR1 is SGHTA and CDR2 is FQGNSA. The CDR3 is 17 amino acids. Trimming pared 1 base from V and 0 bases from J, leaving 12 bases between.

V gene TRBV28 combines with J gene TRBJ1-5; no definite D call. CDR1 and CDR2 from the germline V gene are MDHEN and SYDVKM. The V and J ends lost 3 bases and 2 bases respectively, with 11 bases between them. The CDR3 extends over 15 amino acids. CDR3 nucleotide sequence: TGTGCCAGCAGTTTGTACCGCCCGGGCAATCAGCCCCAGCATTTT. Its translation: CASSLYRPGNQPQHF.

The CDR3 here is CASSGLVVTDTQYF. The CDR3, as DNA: TGTGCCAGTTCGGGACTAGTTGTCACAGATACGCAGTATTTT. The V gene is TRBV2, the J gene TRBJ2-3; 8 nucleotides line up with TRBD2. The V gene end was trimmed by 9 bases and the J gene end by 2 bases; junction bases not matched to a gene: 7. The CDR3 runs to 14 residues. Germline V gives CDR1 SNHLY, CDR2 FYNNEI.

V usage is TRBV30 and J usage is TRBJ1-1; D is unclear. The germline CDR1 and CDR2 sequences are GTSNPN and SVGIG (reference sequence). Trimming removed 0 bases from V and 4 bases from J, with 15 bases in between. The CDR3 is 15 residues long. For the CDR3, the DNA is TGTGCCTGGAGTGTAAAAGTCGCGGGAGTCACTGAAGCTTTCTTT. Its protein is CAWSVKVAGVTEAFF.

The V and J genes are TRBV28 and TRBJ1-1, with 9 bases matching TRBD1. Per germline, CDR1 MDHEN and CDR2 SYDVKM. V lost 6 bases and J lost 4; bases outside the gene matches: 3. The CDR3 has 13 residues. The CDR3 spells CASRRQGVTEAFF. The DNA for the CDR3 is TGTGCCAGCAGACGACAGGGGGTCACTGAAGCTTTCTTT.

For the CDR3, the DNA is TGTGCCAGCAGTTTGGTTTTAGGGGACACTGAAGCTTTCTTT. Translating it yields CASSLVLGDTEAFF. The chain couples TRBV28 to TRBJ1-1; D perhaps matches TRBD1 (5 bases). CDR1 MDHEN and CDR2 SYDVKM come from the germline V gene. The CDR3 is made up of 14 amino acids. The ends were cut back, 3 bases at V and 3 bases at J, with 11 bases in the middle.

This chain uses TRBV5-5 with TRBJ2-7, with D possibly TRBD2 on 6 matching bases. The length of the CDR3 is 13 residues. V was shortened by 2 bases and J by 4 bases, with 10 bases between the two germline ends. Looked up from germline, CDR1 is SGHKS and CDR2 is YYEKEE (reference sequence). The CDR3 bases are TGTGCCAGCAGCTTAACGACTAGATACGAGCAGTACGTC. Translating gives CASSLTTRYEQYV.

This CDR3 is CASSLGARSEKLFF. The CDR3 DNA reads as TGTGCCAGCAGTTTAGGGGCCCGCAGTGAAAAACTGTTTTTT. The chain is built from TRBV28 and TRBJ1-4, with TRBD1 as a possible D gene (5 bases). The CDR3 totals 14 residues. CDR1 and CDR2 (germline): MDHEN, SYDVKM. Trimming shortened V by 2 bases and J by 7 bases, and 11 bases separated the two germline ends.

The CDR3 loop is CASSPPGGGMKPQHF. The CDR3 nucleotides read TGTGCCAGCAGCCCTCCCGGAGGAGGAATGAAGCCCCAGCATTTT. J is TRBJ1-5 and V is TRBV6-2 or TRBV6-3; D is unresolved. There are 15 residues in the CDR3. Looked up from germline, CDR1 is MNHEY and CDR2 is SVGEGT. Trimming shortened V by 6 bases and J by 8 bases, and 20 bases separated the two germline ends.

The chain combines TRBV6-5 with TRBJ2-2, with D possibly TRBD1 on 5 matching bases. Germline CDR1 and CDR2: MNHEY and SVGAGI. The CDR3 has 14 residues. V lost 6 bases to trimming and J lost 1 base, with 9 bases between them. Here the CDR3 reads CASRDGQNTGELFF. The DNA for the CDR3 is TGTGCCAGCAGGGACGGACAGAACACCGGGGAGCTGTTTTTT.

The rearrangement uses TRBV7-2 and TRBJ1-5, with unresolved D. Trimming took off 2 bases at V and 4 bases at J, with 6 bases between the two ends. Germline V lookup: CDR1 SGHTA, CDR2 FQGNSA. This CDR3 is built from 13 residues. CDR3 sequence: CASSLQDNQPQHF. CDR3 nucleotides: TGTGCCAGCAGCTTACAGGATAATCAGCCCCAGCATTTT. The whole variable domain, filled in from reference TRBV7-2 and TRBJ1-5, reads GAGVSQSPSNKVTEKGKDVELRCDPISGHTALYWYRQSLGQGLEFLIYFQGNSAPDKSGLPSDRFSAERTGGSVSTLTIQRTQQEDSAVYLCASSLQDNQPQHFGDGTRLSIL.

CDR3 sequence: CAWGWRGGGNTIYF. In DNA form, the CDR3 reads TGTGCCTGGGGATGGAGAGGTGGAGGAAACACCATATATTTT. The chain links TRBV30 to TRBJ1-3; no firm D call. The germline CDR1 and CDR2 sequences are GTSNPN and SVGIG (reference sequence). Trimming removed 5 bases at V and 4 bases at J, with 15 bases between. CDR3 length equals 14 residues.

The rearrangement links TRBV4-3 to TRBJ1-2; tentatively, D is TRBD1 (5 bases). Deletions cut 2 bases from V and 3 bases from J, with 13 bases between. Germline V gene lookup returns CDR1 LGHNA and CDR2 YSLEER. This CDR3 is 15 amino acids long. As DNA, the CDR3 is TGCGCCAGCAGCCAAATGCAGGGCACCGACTATGGCTACACCTTC. Translating it yields CASSQMQGTDYGYTF.

The chain is built from TRBV29-1 and TRBJ1-2; D call uncertain. The ends were cut back, 3 bases at V and 2 bases at J, with 10 bases in the middle. The CDR3 spans 13 residues. Germline loops: CDR1 SQVTM, CDR2 ANQGSEA. This CDR3 is CSVDSWRNYGYTF. DNA of the CDR3: TGCAGCGTTGATTCTTGGAGAAACTATGGCTACACCTTC.

The chain recombines TRBV28 with TRBJ1-2, with D perhaps TRBD1 (5 bases). The CDR3 runs 15 residues. The germline CDR1 and CDR2 sequences are MDHEN and SYDVKM. Trimming cost V 10 bases and J 5 bases, with 23 bases left between them. CDR3 DNA sequence: TGTGCCACCCTCCCTTGGGGGGGGTATAATTATGGCTACACCTTC. Its translation: CATLPWGGYNYGYTF.